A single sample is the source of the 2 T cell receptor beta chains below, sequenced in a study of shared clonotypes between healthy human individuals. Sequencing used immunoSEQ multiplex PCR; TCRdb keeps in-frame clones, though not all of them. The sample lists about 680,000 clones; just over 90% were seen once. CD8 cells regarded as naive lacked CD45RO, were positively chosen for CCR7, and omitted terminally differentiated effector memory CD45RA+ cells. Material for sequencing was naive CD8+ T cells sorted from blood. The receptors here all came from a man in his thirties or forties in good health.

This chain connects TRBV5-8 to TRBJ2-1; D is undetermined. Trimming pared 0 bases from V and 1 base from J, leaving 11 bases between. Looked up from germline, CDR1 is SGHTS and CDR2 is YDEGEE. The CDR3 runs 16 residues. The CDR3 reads CASSLEAIGSYNEQFF. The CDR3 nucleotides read TGTGCCAGCAGCTTGGAAGCCATAGGGTCCTACAATGAGCAGTTCTTC.

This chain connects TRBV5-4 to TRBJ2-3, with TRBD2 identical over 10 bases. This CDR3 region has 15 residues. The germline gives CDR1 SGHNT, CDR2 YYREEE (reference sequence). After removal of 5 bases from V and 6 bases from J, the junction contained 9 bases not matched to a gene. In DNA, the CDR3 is TGTGCCAGCAGTTGGCTAGCGGGAGAAAGTGATACGCAGTATTTT. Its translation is CASSWLAGESDTQYF.